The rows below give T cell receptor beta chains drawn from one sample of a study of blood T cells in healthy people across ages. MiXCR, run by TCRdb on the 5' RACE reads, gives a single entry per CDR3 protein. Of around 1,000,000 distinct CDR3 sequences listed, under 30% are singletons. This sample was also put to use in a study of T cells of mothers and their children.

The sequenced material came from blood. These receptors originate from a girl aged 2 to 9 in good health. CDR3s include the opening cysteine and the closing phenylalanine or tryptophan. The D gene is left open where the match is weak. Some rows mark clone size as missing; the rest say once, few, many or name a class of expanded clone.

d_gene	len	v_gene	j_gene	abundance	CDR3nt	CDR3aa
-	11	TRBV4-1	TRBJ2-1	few	TGCGCCAGCAGCCAAGAGGGCCCCTCGGTCTTC	CASSQEGPSVF
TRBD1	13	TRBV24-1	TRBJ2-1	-	TGTGCCACTAGGACAGGGGTGGGGGGTGAGCAGTTCTTC	CATRTGVGGEQFF
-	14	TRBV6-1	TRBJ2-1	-	TGTGCCAGCAGTGAGGGCGGGCCCTACAATGAGCAGTTCTTC	CASSEGGPYNEQFF
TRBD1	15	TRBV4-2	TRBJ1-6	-	TGTGCCAGCAGCCAAGAGGTAACAGGGGATTCACCCCTCCACTTT	CASSQEVTGDSPLHF
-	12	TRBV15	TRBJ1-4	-	TGTGCCACCAGCTTAGAGAATGAAAAACTGTTTTTT	CATSLENEKLFF
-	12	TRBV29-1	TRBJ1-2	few	TGCAGCGTAGGAACAGGAGACTATGGCTACACCTTC	CSVGTGDYGYTF
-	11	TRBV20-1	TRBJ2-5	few	TGCAGTGCTAGAGTTGACCCCAACGTCTTCTTC	CSARVDPNVFF
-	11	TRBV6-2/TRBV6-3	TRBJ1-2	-	TGTGCCAGCTGGGGGACCTATGGCTACACCTTC	CASWGTYGYTF
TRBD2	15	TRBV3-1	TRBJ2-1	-	TGTGCCAGCAGCTATTACCAGCGGGAGAGGAATGAGCAGTTCTTC	CASSYYQRERNEQFF
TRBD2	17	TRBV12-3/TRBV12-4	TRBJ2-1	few	TGTGCCAGCAGTCGAATAACCGGGACTAGCGGATACAATGAGCAGTTCTTC	CASSRITGTSGYNEQFF
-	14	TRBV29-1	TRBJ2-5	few	TGCAGCGTTGCTGGTAGCCAGAGGGGGGAGACCCAGTACTTC	CSVAGSQRGETQYF
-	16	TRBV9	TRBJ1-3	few	TGTGCCAGCAGCGTAGATGGCTACCACTCTGGAAGCACCATATATTTT	CASSVDGYHSGSTIYF
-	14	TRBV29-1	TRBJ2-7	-	TGCAGCGTTGAAAGGGAAGGTAGGCCGTACGAGCAGTACTTC	CSVEREGRPYEQYF
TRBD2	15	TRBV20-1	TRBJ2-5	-	TGCAGTGCTAGAGGGGGAGCGGGAGGGCTAGAGACCCAGTACTTC	CSARGGAGGLETQYF
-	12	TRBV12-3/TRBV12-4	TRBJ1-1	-	TGTGCCAGCCAGGGTCGATACACTGAAGCTTTCTTT	CASQGRYTEAFF
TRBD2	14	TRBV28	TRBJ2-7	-	TGTGCCAGCAGCCCGACTAGCACCGCCTACGAGCAGTACTTC	CASSPTSTAYEQYF
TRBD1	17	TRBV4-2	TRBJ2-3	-	TGTGCCAGCAGCCAAGATGGCCGGACAGGGGGCACAGATACGCAGTATTTT	CASSQDGRTGGTDTQYF
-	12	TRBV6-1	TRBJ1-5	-	TGTGCCAGCAGCCACGGGGAACGGCCCCAGCATTTT	CASSHGERPQHF
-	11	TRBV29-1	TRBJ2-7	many	TGCAGCGTTGCTGGAACATACGAGCAGTACTTC	CSVAGTYEQYF
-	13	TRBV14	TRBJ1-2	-	TGTGCCAGCAGCCCCTTGTCCAGGGACGTCTACACCTTC	CASSPLSRDVYTF
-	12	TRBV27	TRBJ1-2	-	TGTGCCAGCAGCTTATCAGGCGGCGGCTACACCTTC	CASSLSGGGYTF
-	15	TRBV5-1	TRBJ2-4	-	TGCGCCAGCAGCTCCCAGGAGGAAACCAAAAACATTCAGTACTTC	CASSSQEETKNIQYF
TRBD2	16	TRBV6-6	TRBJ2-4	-	TGTGCCAGCAGGTCCGGGGGGTACGAGGCCAAAAACATTCAGTACTTC	CASRSGGYEAKNIQYF
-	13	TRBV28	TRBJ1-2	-	TGTGCCTCCCGGGAGGGGGAGATTTATGGCTACACCTTC	CASREGEIYGYTF
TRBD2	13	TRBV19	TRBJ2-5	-	TGTGCCAGTAGGGATATAGCGGGAGGGTTGGAGTTCTTC	CASRDIAGGLEFF
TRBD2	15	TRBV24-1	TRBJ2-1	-	TGTGCCACCAGTGGTACTAGCGGTTCCTACAATGAGCAGTTCTTC	CATSGTSGSYNEQFF
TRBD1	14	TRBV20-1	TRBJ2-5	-	TGCAGTGCCTTAACCCTGCGACAGGGAGAGACCCAGTACTTC	CSALTLRQGETQYF
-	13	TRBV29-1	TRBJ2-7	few	TGCAGCGTTGCGCAGGGTTCCGACTACGAGCAGTACTTC	CSVAQGSDYEQYF
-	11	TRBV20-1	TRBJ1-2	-	TGCAGTGCTATGAATAACTATGGCTACACCTTC	CSAMNNYGYTF
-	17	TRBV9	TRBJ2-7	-	TGTGCCAGCAGCGTAGATAGCCTATCAGGGATAAGTAACGAGCAGTACTTC	CASSVDSLSGISNEQYF
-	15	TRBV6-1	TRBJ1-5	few	TGTGCCAGCTCCCCAAGTGCAGGGAGCTATCAGCCCCAGCATTTT	CASSPSAGSYQPQHF
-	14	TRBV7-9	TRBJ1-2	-	TGTGCCAGCAGCTTAGCGCCTCTTGACCATGGCTACACCTTC	CASSLAPLDHGYTF
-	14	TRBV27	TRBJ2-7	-	TGTGCCAGCAGTCCTCTTGGGACAATCTACGAGCAGTACTTC	CASSPLGTIYEQYF
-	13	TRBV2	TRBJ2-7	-	TGTGCCAGCAGTGAAGAGGGAAATGACGAGCAGTACTTC	CASSEEGNDEQYF
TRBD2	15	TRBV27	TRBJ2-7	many	TGTGCCAGCAGCTTACTAGCGGGAGAGAGCTACGAGCAGTACTTC	CASSLLAGESYEQYF
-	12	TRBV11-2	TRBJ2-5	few	TGTGCCAGCAGCTCCACAGTAGGGGCACTGTTCTTC	CASSSTVGALFF
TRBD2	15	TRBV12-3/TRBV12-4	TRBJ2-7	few	TGTGCCAGCAGCCGGGGACTAGCGGACCCCTACGAGCAGTACTTC	CASSRGLADPYEQYF
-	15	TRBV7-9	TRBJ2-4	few	TGTGCCAGCAGCTTATCAATGGGGGCCAAAAACATTCAGTACTTC	CASSLSMGAKNIQYF
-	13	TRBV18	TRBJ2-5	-	TGTGCCAGCTCACCAATCCCGCAGGAGACCCAGTACTTC	CASSPIPQETQYF
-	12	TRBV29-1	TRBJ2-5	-	TGCAGCGTTAAGGACGGCGTAGAGACCCAGTACTTC	CSVKDGVETQYF
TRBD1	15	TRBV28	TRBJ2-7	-	TGTGCCAGCAGTCCAAGGACAGGACATACCTACGAGCAGTACTTC	CASSPRTGHTYEQYF
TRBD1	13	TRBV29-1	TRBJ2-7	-	TGCAGCGTTGAATTGGGACAGGGAGAAGAGCAGTACTTC	CSVELGQGEEQYF
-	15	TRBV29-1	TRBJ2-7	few	TGCAGCGCCACGCATCCCAGGGGAAGCTCCTACGAGCAGTACTTC	CSATHPRGSSYEQYF
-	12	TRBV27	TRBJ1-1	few	TGTGCCAGCGGGCGTACAGACTTTGAAGCTTTCTTT	CASGRTDFEAFF
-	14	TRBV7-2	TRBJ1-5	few	TGTGCCAGCAGCTCCGGGCCCTTAGTCCAGCCCCAGCATTTT	CASSSGPLVQPQHF
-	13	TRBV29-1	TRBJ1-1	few	TGCAGCGTTGGGGGGGGGCATAGCACTGAAGCTTTCTTT	CSVGGGHSTEAFF
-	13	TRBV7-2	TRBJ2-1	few	TGTGCCAGCAGCCCCCCCCACGGGGATGAGCAGTTCTTC	CASSPPHGDEQFF
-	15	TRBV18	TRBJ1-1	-	TGTGCCAGCCGATCGTTTCGGGGGTCGGTCACTGAAGCTTTCTTT	CASRSFRGSVTEAFF
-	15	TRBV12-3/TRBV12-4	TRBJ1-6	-	TGTGCCAGCAGTTTGGCATTTTCCTATAATTCACCCCTCCACTTT	CASSLAFSYNSPLHF
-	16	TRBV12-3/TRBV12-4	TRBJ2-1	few	TGTGCCAGCAGAAATAGTCACTTAAGCTCCTACAATGAGCAGTTCTTC	CASRNSHLSSYNEQFF
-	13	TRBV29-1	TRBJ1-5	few	TGCAGCGTTGAGTTGAGTAGCAATCAGCCCCAGCATTTT	CSVELSSNQPQHF
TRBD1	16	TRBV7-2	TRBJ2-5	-	TGTGCCAGCAGCTTCGCCGGGACAGGGGGCCAAGAGACCCAGTACTTC	CASSFAGTGGQETQYF